The clone carrying this T cell receptor (beta chain) was counted a single time. CDR3 length: 15 residues. V trimming: 4 bases; J trimming: 0 bases; junction bases outside the gene matches: 3. In germline, CDR1 is SGHRS, CDR2 YFSETQ. This specimen comes from a study of control samples from healthy donors and cancer patients. Assay: immunoSEQ multiplex PCR; the TCRdb copy retains only in-frame clones and omits some. The sample carries some 410,000 clones, 75% to 95% recorded once. This clonotype originated in a man between 35 and 55 years old with head and neck cancer. The chain employs TRBV5-1 and TRBJ1-1; 10 nucleotides agree with TRBD1. Sequenced sample: PBMCs. The CDR3 protein is CASSPDRGLNTEAFF. DNA of the CDR3: TGCGCCAGCAGCCCTGACAGGGGGCTGAACACTGAAGCTTTCTTT.